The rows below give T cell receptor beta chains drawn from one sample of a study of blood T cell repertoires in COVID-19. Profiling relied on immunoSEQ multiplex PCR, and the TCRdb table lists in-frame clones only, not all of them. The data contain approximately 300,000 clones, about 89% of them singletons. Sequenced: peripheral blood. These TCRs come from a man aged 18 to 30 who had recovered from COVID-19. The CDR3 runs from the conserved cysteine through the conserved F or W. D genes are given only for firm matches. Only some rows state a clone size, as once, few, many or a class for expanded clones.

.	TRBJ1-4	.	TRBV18	TGTGCCAGCTCACCATGGACCGGGAGGGAAGAAAAACTGTTTTTT	CASSPWTGREEKLFF
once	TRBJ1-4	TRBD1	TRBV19	TGTGCCAGTAGCCGGACAGGATCTAATGAAAAACTGTTTTTT	CASSRTGSNEKLFF
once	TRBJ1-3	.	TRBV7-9	TGTGCCAGCGACAGTACCTCTGGAAACACCATATATTTT	CASDSTSGNTIYF
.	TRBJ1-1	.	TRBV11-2	TGTGCCAGCAGCCTCGGAGGGAACACTGAAGCTTTCTTT	CASSLGGNTEAFF
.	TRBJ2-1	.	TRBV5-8	TGTGCCAGCAGCTGGTGGGCTTCCGATCTCTACAATGAGCAGTTCTTC	CASSWWASDLYNEQFF
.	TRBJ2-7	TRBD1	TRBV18	TGTGCCAGCTCATCTAGACAGGGTAATCCCTACGAGCAGTACTTC	CASSSRQGNPYEQYF
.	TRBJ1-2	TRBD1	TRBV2	TGTGCCAGCAGACAACCGACAGGGACCCAGTCTAACTATGGCTACACCTTC	CASRQPTGTQSNYGYTF
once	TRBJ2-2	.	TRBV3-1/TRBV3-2	TGTGCCAGCAGCCAAGATGCCAGGGAGGAGCCCCATTTT	CASSQDAREEPHF
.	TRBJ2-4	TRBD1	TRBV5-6	TGTGCCAGCAGTTACAGGGGTCTAGCCAAAAACATTCAGTACTTC	CASSYRGLAKNIQYF
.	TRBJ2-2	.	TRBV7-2	TGTGCCAGCAGCTTACGACAGTCCCTGAACACCGGGGAGCTGTTTTTT	CASSLRQSLNTGELFF
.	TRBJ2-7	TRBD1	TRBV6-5	TGTGCCAGCACGGAACAGGGGGATTCCTACGAGCAGTACTTC	CASTEQGDSYEQYF
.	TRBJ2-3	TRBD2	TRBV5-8	TGTGCCAGCAGCCACAAAATCGGCGGGGGGTCCTCTTCTTACACAGATACGCAGTATTTT	CASSHKIGGGSSSYTDTQYF
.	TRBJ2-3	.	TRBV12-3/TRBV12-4	TGTGCCAGCAGTTTAGAAGGGGTTACGCAGTATTTT	CASSLEGVTQYF
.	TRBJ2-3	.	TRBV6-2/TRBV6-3	TGTGCCAGCAGTTACGGGACAACAGGGACAGATACGCAGTATTTT	CASSYGTTGTDTQYF
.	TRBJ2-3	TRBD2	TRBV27	TGTGCCAGCAGTTTAGCGGCTAGCGGGAGAAGCGATACGCAGTATTTT	CASSLAASGRSDTQYF
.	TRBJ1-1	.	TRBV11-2	TGTGCCAGCAGCGAAACCCCGGGGGAGGGTTGGACTGAAGCTTTCTTT	CASSETPGEGWTEAFF
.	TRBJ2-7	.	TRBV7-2	TGTGCCAGCAGCTTAGCAAGGGGATACGAGCAGTACTTC	CASSLARGYEQYF
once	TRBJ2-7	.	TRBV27	.	CASSFRFGASGRAGDEQYF
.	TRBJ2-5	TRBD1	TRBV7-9	TGTGCTGAGGGGGCCCAAGAGACCCAGTACTTC	CAEGAQETQYF
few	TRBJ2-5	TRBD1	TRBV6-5	TGTGCCAGCAACAGACAGGGACAAGAGACCCAGTACTTC	CASNRQGQETQYF
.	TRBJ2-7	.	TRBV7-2	TGTGCCAGCAGCTTAGCATCTGGGGGGGCCCGTGAGCAGTACTTC	CASSLASGGAREQYF
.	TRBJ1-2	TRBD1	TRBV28	TGTGCCAGCAGCCGAGGACAGGGAACTCATGGCTACACCTTC	CASSRGQGTHGYTF
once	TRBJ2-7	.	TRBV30	TGTGCCTGGAGTCGGGACATACACAACGAGCAGTACTTC	CAWSRDIHNEQYF
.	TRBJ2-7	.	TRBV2	TGTGCCAGCATGGGGGGTCCGCGGGTATACGAGCAGTACTTC	CASMGGPRVYEQYF
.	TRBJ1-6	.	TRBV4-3	TGCGCCAGCAGCCAAGATCAGGGTATAGATTCACCCCTCCACTTT	CASSQDQGIDSPLHF
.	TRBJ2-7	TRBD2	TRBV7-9	TGTGCCAGCAGCTTAGCTGGGGGGGTCAGCTCCTACGAGCAGTACTTC	CASSLAGGVSSYEQYF
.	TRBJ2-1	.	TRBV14	TGTGCCAGCAGCCTCTGGAATGCGGGGTACAATGAGCAGTTCTTC	CASSLWNAGYNEQFF
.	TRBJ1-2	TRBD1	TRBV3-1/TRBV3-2	TGTGCCAGCAGCCAGCCGGACAGGGGTTCCTATGGCTACACCTTC	CASSQPDRGSYGYTF
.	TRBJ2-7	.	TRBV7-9	TGTGCCAGCAGCTTAGACTTCAATGTGCAGTACTTC	CASSLDFNVQYF
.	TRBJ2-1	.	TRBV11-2	TGTGCCAGCAGCTTAAGGGAGTTGGGAGCTAGGGAGCAGTTCTTC	CASSLRELGAREQFF
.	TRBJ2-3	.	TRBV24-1	TGTGCCACCAGTGATTCCGGGACTGCACTAGATACGCAGTATTTT	CATSDSGTALDTQYF
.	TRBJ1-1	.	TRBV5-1	TGCGCCAGCAGCTTGGGACAGGTCCTCAGGGACACTGAAGCTTTCTTT	CASSLGQVLRDTEAFF
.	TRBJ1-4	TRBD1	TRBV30	TGTGCCGGACAGGGGACGGCTAATGAAAAACTGTTTTTT	CAGQGTANEKLFF
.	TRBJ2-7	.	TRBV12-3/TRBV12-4	TGTGCCAGCAGTTTAGGGGCTTACGAGCAGTACTTC	CASSLGAYEQYF
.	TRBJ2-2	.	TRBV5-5	TGTGCCAGCAGCTTCGGGGTGAACACCGGGGAGCTGTTTTTT	CASSFGVNTGELFF
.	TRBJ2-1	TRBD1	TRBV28	TGTGCCAGCAGTCGCGGACAGGGTGAGGTCAATGAGCAGTTCTTC	CASSRGQGEVNEQFF
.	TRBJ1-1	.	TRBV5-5	TGTGCCAGCAGCTTGGCGGAGGGGCCAGAAGCTTTCTTT	CASSLAEGPEAFF